This T cell receptor beta chain comes out of a study of T-cell reconstitution after alpha-beta-depleted transplantation in children. The sample holds many counts of this clonotype. Unique molecular identifiers were used to barcode this TCRbeta library. One entry per CDR3 protein results from TCRdb running MiXCR on the PCR reads. The table lists about 98,000 distinct CDR3 sequences, about 6% of them singletons. The sequence derives from a female patient aged 2-9 years who had a stem cell transplant for Fanconi anemia, so the T cells may come from the graft donor. Sequencing used PBMCs, mostly from graft donor cells, obtained 60 days after TCRalphabeta/CD19-depleted stem cell transplant.

The CDR3 reads CASSYPRGGIYGYTF. The CDR3, as DNA: TGTGCCAGCAGTTACCCCAGGGGGGGTATCTATGGCTACACCTTC. V usage is TRBV6-5 and J usage is TRBJ1-2, with 7 nucleotides matching TRBD1. With V trimmed by 2 bases and J by 4 bases, 7 bases remained unmatched. CDR1 and CDR2 (germline): MNHEY, SVGAGI. The CDR3 sequence is 15 residues long.